These 10 T cell receptor beta chains were all obtained from the same sample, sequenced in a study of cytomegalovirus exposure and HLA in healthy donors. With 60 Vbeta and 13 Jbeta primers, the PCR was carried out. TCRdb's copy holds only in-frame clones and misses some; the assay was immunoSEQ multiplex PCR. Of approximately 160,000 clones detected, about four fifths appear once; the ten largest clones hold approximately 4%. Sequencing was carried out using PBMCs. These receptors were obtained from a man aged 50-60 years in good health and CMV-seropositive.

In the case of this clone: One junction end does not reproduce the germline sequence, and a read error may be involved. The chain is built from TRBV5-1 and TRBJ1-4, with a weak D call TRBD1 (5 bases). The CDR3 runs 14 residues. Germline-derived CDR1 and CDR2 are SGHRS and YFSETQ. The CDR3 reads CASSLSGYNEKLFF. For the CDR3, the DNA is TGTGCCAGCAGCCTGTCAGGGTACAATGAAAAACTGTTTTTT. The whole variable domain, filled in from reference TRBV5-1 and TRBJ1-4, reads KAGVTQTPRYLIKTRGQQVTLSCSPISGHRSVSWYQQTPGQGLQFLFEYFSETQRNKGNFPGRFSGRQFSNSRSEMNVSTLELGDSALYLCASSLSGYNEKLFFGSGTQLSVL.

The gene calls are TRBV28 and TRBJ2-7; TRBD1 agrees at 7 bases. Trimming at V came to 4 bases and at J to 2 bases, leaving 5 bases not matched to a gene. The CDR3 totals 14 residues. Germline lookup yields CDR1 MDHEN and CDR2 SYDVKM. The CDR3 DNA sequence: TGTGCCAGCAGTTCGCACAGGGGTCCCTACGAGCAGTACTTC. Its translation: CASSSHRGPYEQYF.

The chain employs TRBV11-3 and TRBJ2-1, with 8 positions matching TRBD2. The germline V gene has CDR1 SGHNT and CDR2 YENEEA. This CDR3 contains 13 residues. Losses at the gene ends were 8 bases for V and 6 bases for J; bases not matched to a gene: 6. Here the CDR3 reads CASGAGEGNEQFF. For the CDR3, the DNA is TGTGCCAGCGGAGCGGGAGAGGGCAATGAGCAGTTCTTC. The whole variable domain, remainder taken from reference TRBV11-3 and TRBJ2-1, is EAGVVQSPRYKIIEKKQPVAFWCNPISGHNTLYWYLQNLGQGPELLIRYENEEAVDDSQLPKDRFSAERLKGVDSTLKIQPAELGDSAVYLCASGAGEGNEQFFGPGTRLTVL.

The chain carries TRBV13 and TRBJ2-2; TRBD2 matches 13 bases. The CDR3 is 17 amino acids. Germline-derived CDR1 and CDR2 are PRHDT and FYEKMQ (reference sequence). Trimming cost V 5 bases and J 4 bases; bases outside gene matches: 7. CDR3 in DNA: TGTGCCAGCAGCCTACACGGGACTAGCGGGACCACCGGGGAGCTGTTTTTT. Translated, it gives CASSLHGTSGTTGELFF. The whole variable domain, remainder taken from reference TRBV13 and TRBJ2-2, is AAGVIQSPRHLIKEKRETATLKCYPIPRHDTVYWYQQGPGQDPQFLISFYEKMQSDKGSIPDRFSAQQFSDYHSELNMSSLELGDSALYFCASSLHGTSGTTGELFFGEGSRLTVL.

V usage is TRBV5-6 and J usage is TRBJ2-2, with a weak D call TRBD1 (7 bases). The CDR3 extends over 17 amino acids. Germline CDR1 reads SGHDT; CDR2 reads YYEEEE. V lost 4 bases and J 0 bases, leaving 16 bases between the germline ends. The CDR3 DNA reads as TGTGCCAGCAGCGGAGGGACAGCTATCGCGAACACCGGGGAGCTGTTTTTT. This translates into CASSGGTAIANTGELFF.

V usage is TRBV6-5 and J usage is TRBJ1-5; the match to TRBD1 covers 9 bases. The germline V gene encodes CDR1 MNHEY and CDR2 SVGAGI. The CDR3 contains 15 residues. The V gene end was trimmed by 4 bases and the J gene end by 7 bases; junction bases not matched to a gene: 8. CDR3 residues: CASSSDRGSGQPQHF. In nucleotides, the CDR3 is TGTGCCAGCAGTTCGGACAGGGGTTCGGGACAGCCCCAGCATTTT.

This clone has just a few counts. The chain joins TRBV9 to TRBJ2-5; no clear D gene. V was clipped by 0 bases and J by 7 bases, with 16 bases between them. Per the germline V gene, CDR1 is SGDLS and CDR2 is YYNGEE. The CDR3 runs 15 residues. The CDR3 sequence is CASSVGQAGEWTQYF. The CDR3 DNA reads as TGTGCCAGCAGCGTAGGGCAGGCAGGCGAGTGGACCCAGTACTTC.

The rearrangement links TRBV30 to TRBJ2-7; 8 nucleotides agree with TRBD2. The germline gives CDR1 GTSNPN, CDR2 SVGIG (reference sequence). This CDR3 contains 16 residues. Unmatched junction bases numbered 13, after V lost 0 bases and J lost 6 bases. The CDR3 nucleotides are TGTGCCTGGAGTGTATCCAGCGGGAGTCAGTTTCCCGAGCAGTACTTC. As protein: CAWSVSSGSQFPEQYF. Full variable domain (outside the CDR3, taken from reference TRBV30 and TRBJ2-7): SQTIHQWPATLVQPVGSPLSLECTVEGTSNPNLYWYRQAAGRGLQLLFYSVGIGQISSEVPQNLSASRPQDRQFILSSKKLLLSDSGFYLCAWSVSSGSQFPEQYFGPGTRLTVT.

The chain carries TRBV2 and TRBJ2-7, with 9 bases aligning to TRBD1. CDR1 and CDR2 (germline): SNHLY, FYNNEI. There are 12 residues in the CDR3. Written as DNA, the CDR3 is TGTGCGAGTAAACAGGGGGCTTTCGAGCAGTACTTC. This sequence encodes CASKQGAFEQYF.

Comment on this clone: One junction end does not reproduce the germline sequence, and a read error may be involved. The chain carries TRBV28 and TRBJ1-2; 9 nucleotides agree with TRBD1. The CDR3 loop spans 16 amino acids. Looked up from germline, CDR1 is MDHEN and CDR2 is SYDVKM. The CDR3 DNA sequence: TGTGCCAGCAGTCCGGACAGGGGACCGGGATTCTATGTCTACACCTTC. It codes for CASSPDRGPGFYVYTF.